This is a list of T cell receptor beta chains from one sample in a study of vaccination and CD4 T cells after COVID-19. TCRdb itself ran the PCR reads through MiXCR, one entry per CDR3 protein. Of around 16,000 distinct CDR3 sequences detected, less than 70% appear once; the ten largest clones hold about 20%. The antigens for these receptors are not known. Sequenced here: CD4+ T cells from blood, cultured in vitro, sampled before SARS-CoV-2 vaccination. The origin of the receptors is a human donor who had recovered from COVID-19. Each CDR3 is given with its conserved first and last residue. The order of the fields is J gene, clone size, V gene, D gene, CDR3 protein, CDR3 DNA. D genes are given only for firm matches. Clone sizes are given selectively: once, few, many, or a class where the clone is expanded.

TRBJ2-1 | - | TRBV11-3 | TRBD2 | CASSLVGTRTSGSGHEQFF | TGTGCCAGCAGCTTAGTGGGGACTAGGACTAGCGGGAGTGGGCATGAGCAGTTCTTC
TRBJ2-1 | - | TRBV7-2 | TRBD2 | CASSLALAGGWTSYNEQFF | TGTGCCAGCAGCTTAGCCCTAGCGGGAGGATGGACGTCCTACAATGAGCAGTTCTTC
TRBJ2-5 | - | TRBV28 | TRBD2 | CASSWTSGKYQETQYF | TGTGCCAGCAGTTGGACTAGCGGGAAGTACCAAGAGACCCAGTACTTC
TRBJ2-1 | - | TRBV10-3 | TRBD1 | CAITPAGQGFHEQFF | TGTGCCATCACCCCCGCGGGACAGGGATTTCATGAGCAGTTCTTC
TRBJ2-5 | - | TRBV30 | TRBD1 | CAWFRQGPWQETQYF | TGTGCCTGGTTCAGACAGGGGCCTTGGCAAGAGACCCAGTACTTC
TRBJ2-7 | few | TRBV7-6 | - | CAEGTFSYEQYF | TGTGCGGAGGGGACTTTTTCGTACGAGCAGTACTTC
TRBJ2-3 | - | TRBV25-1 | TRBD1 | CASSERGQNDSFSTDTQYF | TGTGCCAGCAGTGAGAGGGGACAGAACGATAGCTTCTCCACAGATACGCAGTATTTT
TRBJ2-3 | few | TRBV20-1 | TRBD1 | CSAPRQGPDTQYF | TGCAGTGCACCGCGACAGGGGCCAGATACGCAGTATTTT
TRBJ1-1 | - | TRBV27 | - | CASRPGTPMNTEAFF | TGTGCCAGCCGGCCCGGGACTCCTATGAACACTGAAGCTTTCTTT
TRBJ1-2 | large | TRBV2 | TRBD1 | CASSERGQGKGYGYTF | TGTGCCAGCAGTGAAAGGGGACAGGGAAAAGGCTATGGCTACACCTTC
TRBJ2-5 | - | TRBV7-8 | TRBD2 | CASSVTSGEATQYF | TGTGCCAGCAGCGTTACTAGCGGTGAGGCAACCCAGTACTTC
TRBJ2-1 | large | TRBV5-1 | TRBD1 | CASSPRQGDNEQFF | TGCGCCAGCAGCCCGAGACAGGGGGACAATGAGCAGTTCTTC
TRBJ2-5 | - | TRBV6-2/TRBV6-3 | - | CASSHGETQYF | TGTGCCAGCAGTCACGGAGAGACCCAGTACTTC
TRBJ1-1 | - | TRBV7-6 | TRBD1 | CASSSRQGANTEAFF | TGTGCCAGCAGCTCTCGACAGGGGGCGAACACTGAAGCTTTCTTT
TRBJ1-5 | few | TRBV7-2 | - | CASSSPVLGGNQPQHF | TGTGCCAGCAGCTCTCCCGTGTTAGGGGGAAATCAGCCCCAGCATTTT
TRBJ2-7 | - | TRBV7-2 | - | CASSLAFGVSYEQYF | TGTGCCAGCAGCTTAGCGTTTGGCGTCTCCTACGAGCAGTACTTC
TRBJ2-1 | - | TRBV12-3/TRBV12-4 | TRBD2 | CASSLRSGNSEQFF | TGTGCCAGCAGCCTGAGGAGCGGGAACTCTGAGCAGTTCTTC
TRBJ2-1 | - | TRBV20-1 | - | CSGASRAQGEQFF | TGCAGTGGAGCTAGCAGGGCTCAAGGTGAGCAGTTCTTC
TRBJ2-7 | - | TRBV6-1 | TRBD1 | CASRRDSEQYF | TGTGCCAGCCGAAGGGACAGCGAGCAGTACTTC
TRBJ2-5 | - | TRBV20-1 | TRBD2 | CSAREREQETQYF | TGCAGTGCTAGAGAGCGGGAGCAAGAGACCCAGTATTTC
TRBJ2-4 | few | TRBV20-1 | TRBD2 | CSAGGLAGARAKNIQYF | TGCAGTGCCGGGGGACTAGCGGGAGCAAGGGCCAAAAACATTCAGTACTTC
TRBJ2-3 | - | TRBV20-1 | TRBD2 | CSARDPPSGRALDTQYF | TGCAGTGCTAGAGATCCGCCTAGCGGGAGGGCCCTTGATACGCAGTATTTT